A single sample gave rise to the 20 T cell receptor beta chains below, sequenced in a study of T cell responses to AZD1222 COVID-19 vaccine. Sequencing used immunoSEQ multiplex PCR; TCRdb keeps in-frame clones, though not all of them. The sample contains tens of thousands of clones, around 86% of which appear only once. The sample here was peripheral blood, taken 28 days after the second AZD1222 dose. The receptors were sampled from an adult who received the AZD1222 COVID-19 vaccine.

The chain couples TRBV4-2 to TRBJ1-4; D is unclear. Trimming left V 0 bases short and J 0 bases short, with 11 bases between. The CDR3 contains 17 residues. Germline CDR1 and CDR2: LGHNA and YNFKEQ. Written as DNA, the CDR3 is TGTGCCAGCAGCCAAGATAGGGTAGATTCAACTAATGAAAAACTGTTTTTT. Amino acids: CASSQDRVDSTNEKLFF.

This clone was detected only a few times. In DNA, the CDR3 is TGTGCCAGCAGTGACAGGGCGGGAGTAGGCAATCAGCCCCAGCATTTT. This codes for CASSDRAGVGNQPQHF. The chain employs TRBV27 and TRBJ1-5, with 7 bases lining up with TRBD1. V shed 5 bases, J shed 2 bases, and the junction held 9 bases outside the gene matches. This CDR3 is built from 16 residues. Germline V CDR1 and CDR2: MNHEY, SMNVEV (reference sequence).

V is TRBV5-5 and J is TRBJ1-5; TRBD1 aligns across 9 bases. The CDR3 consists of 18 residues. From germline, CDR1 is SGHKS and CDR2 YYEKEE (reference sequence). The ends lost 3 bases at V and 0 bases at J; junction bases unmatched: 10. CDR3 DNA: TGTGCCAGCAGCTCTTCCGGGACAGGGACGTATAGCAATCAGCCCCAGCATTTT. Translation gives CASSSSGTGTYSNQPQHF.

This clone was seen once. This CDR3 reads CSVGLAGGSNEQFF. The CDR3 DNA reads TGCAGCGTTGGACTAGCGGGGGGGTCGAATGAGCAGTTCTTC. The chain carries TRBV29-1 and TRBJ2-1; TRBD2 matches 14 bases. V shed 4 bases, J shed 7 bases, and the junction held 3 bases outside the gene matches. Germline V gives CDR1 SQVTM, CDR2 ANQGSEA. The CDR3 covers 14 residues.

The chain employs TRBV28 and TRBJ2-1; D is possibly TRBD1 or TRBD2 (5 bases each). Trimming left V 5 bases short and J 6 bases short, with 14 bases between. Germline CDR1 and CDR2: MDHEN and SYDVKM. The CDR3 extends over 14 amino acids. The CDR3 bases are TGTGCCAGCAGTGTGACCGGGACCCCCAATGAGCAGTTCTTC. Residues: CASSVTGTPNEQFF. The full variable domain, rest sourced from reference TRBV28 and TRBJ2-1, is DVKVTQSSRYLVKRTGEKVFLECVQDMDHENMFWYRQDPGLGLRLIYFSYDVKMKEKGDIPEGYSVSREKKERFSLILESASTNQTSMYLCASSVTGTPNEQFFGPGTRLTVL.

In its sample, this clone is medium-sized (0.01 to 0.1%). The rearrangement links TRBV4-1 to TRBJ2-3; a weak D match, TRBD2 (5 bases). The CDR3 is 15 amino acids. Trimming took off 5 bases at V and 0 bases at J, with 12 bases between the two ends. Germline V gene lookup returns CDR1 MGHRA and CDR2 YSYEKL. The CDR3 bases are TGCGCCAGCAGCGCTGGACTCCCCAGCACAGATACGCAGTATTTT. Translating it yields CASSAGLPSTDTQYF.

This clone showed up just a few times. The chain uses TRBV12-3 or TRBV12-4 and TRBJ2-7; no clear D. V dropped 3 bases and J dropped 2 bases, with 8 bases sitting between them. The CDR3 spans 13 residues. This chain's CDR3 is CASSLRRAYEQYF. The CDR3 region has the DNA TGTGCCAGCAGTTTGAGAAGGGCCTACGAGCAGTACTTC.

The gene calls are TRBV27 and TRBJ2-7, with D unclear. Deletions cut 6 bases from V and 4 bases from J, with 7 bases between. This CDR3 contains 11 residues. The germline V gene has CDR1 MNHEY and CDR2 SMNVEV (reference sequence). CDR3 sequence reads: CASSGLYEQYF. The CDR3 nucleotides are TGTGCCAGCAGCGGTCTTTACGAGCAGTACTTC.

The chain combines TRBV5-1 with TRBJ2-7; TRBD1 aligns across 7 bases. In germline, CDR1 is SGHRS, CDR2 YFSETQ. With 0 bases clipped from V and 0 bases from J, the junction kept 6 bases outside the gene matches. The CDR3 spans 16 residues. The CDR3 is CASSLVTGQPSYEQYF. In nucleotides, the CDR3 is TGCGCCAGCAGCTTGGTTACGGGACAGCCCTCCTACGAGCAGTACTTC.

This clone has only one observation. The chain has TRBV6-1 and TRBJ2-3, with TRBD2 matching over 15 bases. The length of the CDR3 is 18 residues. The V and J ends lost 1 base and 3 bases, in that order; junction bases with no gene match: 5. The germline V gene encodes CDR1 MNHNS and CDR2 SASEGT. The CDR3 coding sequence is TGTGCCAGCAGTGAAGGGACTAGCGGGGGGGCCGGGACAGATACGCAGTATTTT. The encoded protein is CASSEGTSGGAGTDTQYF.

The chain recombines TRBV7-3 with TRBJ2-7; TRBD1 matches 7 bases. Per germline, CDR1 SGHTA and CDR2 FQGTGA. This CDR3 comprises 15 residues. The junction had 6 bases not matched to a gene; V was cut back by 1 base and J by 3 bases. The CDR3 DNA reads as TGTGCCAGCAGCTTAAGGGCAGGGGGTCTCTACGAGCAGTACTTC. The encoded protein is CASSLRAGGLYEQYF.

V is TRBV6-1 and J is TRBJ1-1; D not certain. V dropped 5 bases and J dropped 0 bases, with 7 bases sitting between them. The CDR3 is 13 amino acids. Germline CDR1 and CDR2: MNHNS and SASEGT. CDR3: CASSFELNTEAFF. The CDR3 DNA reads as TGTGCCAGCAGTTTTGAGTTGAACACTGAAGCTTTCTTT.

The chain carries TRBV5-4 and TRBJ2-1; 9 bases match TRBD1. The CDR3 consists of 17 residues. Germline-derived CDR1 and CDR2 are SGHNT and YYREEE (reference sequence). The junction had 14 bases not matched to a gene; V was cut back by 4 bases and J by 6 bases. The CDR3 bases are TGTGCCAGCAGCCACTTGGCCGGGACAGGGAACCGCAATGAGCAGTTCTTC. As protein: CASSHLAGTGNRNEQFF.

V and J are TRBV5-1 and TRBJ1-1; D not certain. Germline V lookup: CDR1 SGHRS, CDR2 YFSETQ. The CDR3 totals 13 residues. Between the trimmed V and J ends, which lost 5 bases and 4 bases, there was a span of 12 bases. This chain's CDR3 is CASRTDQSTEAFF. The CDR3 bases are TGCGCCAGCAGGACTGACCAGAGCACTGAAGCTTTCTTT.

This sequence joins TRBV2 and TRBJ1-6; possibly TRBD1 for D (5 bases). CDR3 length: 14 amino acids. V was clipped by 9 bases and J by 7 bases, with 16 bases between them. Germline loops: CDR1 SNHLY, CDR2 FYNNEI. Written as DNA, the CDR3 is TGTGCCAGGTCGGGGGAGGGAGGGAATTCACCCCTCCACTTT. Protein sequence: CARSGEGGNSPLHF.

The rearrangement uses TRBV7-9 and TRBJ1-5; no firm D call. Trimming cost V 2 bases and J 5 bases, with 7 bases left between them. CDR1 and CDR2 (germline): SEHNR, FQNEAQ (reference sequence). The CDR3 covers 13 residues. The CDR3 bases are TGTGCCAGCAGCTTACCCGGGGATCAGCCCCAGCATTTT. Protein: CASSLPGDQPQHF.

The chain carries TRBV4-2 and TRBJ1-4; D not resolved. The CDR3 sequence is 13 residues long. In germline, CDR1 is LGHNA, CDR2 YNFKEQ. Trimming stripped 0 bases from V and 5 bases from J, with 4 bases between. The CDR3 bases are TGTGCCAGCAGCCAAGATCAAAATGAAAAACTGTTTTTT. Protein: CASSQDQNEKLFF.

V is TRBV19 and J is TRBJ1-4, with D tentatively TRBD1 (5 bases). V was shortened by 5 bases and J by 12 bases, with 13 bases between the two germline ends. This CDR3 spans 12 amino acids. CDR1 and CDR2 (germline): LNHDA, SQIVND (reference sequence). As DNA, the CDR3 is TGTGCCAGTAGTCCCATGACAGAACAACTGTTTTTT. Translation gives CASSPMTEQLFF.

The gene calls are TRBV20-1 and TRBJ1-1, with unresolved D. Germline loops: CDR1 DFQATT, CDR2 SNEGSKA (reference sequence). V was cut by 1 base and J by 4 bases, with 4 bases left in between. This CDR3 comprises 11 residues. DNA for the CDR3: TGCAGTGCTAGAGTCAGCACTGAAGCTTTCTTT. Translating it yields CSARVSTEAFF.

This rearrangement joins TRBV7-3 to TRBJ2-2, with a tentative D call TRBD2 (6 bases). Trimming left V 5 bases short and J 7 bases short, with 11 bases between. The CDR3 runs 13 residues. Germline CDR1 and CDR2: SGHTA and FQGTGA. The CDR3 protein is CASSRDGSGELFF. The CDR3, as DNA: TGTGCCAGCAGCCGCGACGGGAGCGGGGAGCTGTTTTTT. Using reference TRBV7-3 and TRBJ2-2 for the parts outside the CDR3, the full variable domain is GAGVSQTPSNKVTEKGKYVELRCDPISGHTALYWYRQSLGQGPEFLIYFQGTGAADDSGLPNDRFFAVRPEGSVSTLKIQRTERGDSAVYLCASSRDGSGELFFGEGSRLTVL.